Below are 6 T cell receptor beta chains sequenced from a single sample in a study of blood T cell repertoires in COVID-19. TCRdb keeps only in-frame clones here, not all; method: immunoSEQ multiplex PCR. The table has 71,000 or so clones, about 86% seen once. Input material: peripheral blood. The source of these receptors is a man older than 75 in a cohort sampled during active COVID-19.

The chain uses TRBV14 and TRBJ1-1; D uncertain. The germline CDR1 and CDR2 sequences are SGHDN and FVKESK. The CDR3 covers 12 residues. V lost 3 bases to trimming and J lost 7 bases, with 9 bases between them. CDR3 sequence reads: CASSQLRDEAFF. In nucleotides, the CDR3 is TGTGCCAGCAGCCAGTTGAGGGATGAAGCTTTCTTT. Looking up the rest from reference TRBV14 and TRBJ1-1 gives the full variable domain: EAGVTQFPSHSVIEKGQTVTLRCDPISGHDNLYWYRRVMGKEIKFLLHFVKESKQDESGMPNNRFLAERTGGTYSTLKVQPAELEDSGVYFCASSQLRDEAFFGQGTRLTVV.

The V gene is TRBV19, the J gene TRBJ2-7; TRBD1 matches at 7 bases. Germline CDR1 LNHDA, CDR2 SQIVND (reference sequence). This CDR3 has 15 residues. V shed 7 bases and J 6 bases; nucleotides not matched to a gene: 15. The CDR3 loop reads CASTPGAGGTSEQYF. DNA of the CDR3: TGTGCCAGTACCCCAGGGGCAGGGGGAACCTCCGAGCAGTACTTC.

The CDR3 loop reads CASSHSDIDSPLHF. DNA for the CDR3: TGCGCCAGCAGCCATTCGGACATCGATTCACCCCTCCACTTT. The chain uses TRBV4-1 and TRBJ1-6; tentatively, D is TRBD1 (5 bases). Germline V gene lookup returns CDR1 MGHRA and CDR2 YSYEKL. V lost 3 bases and J 8 bases, leaving 11 bases between the germline ends. The CDR3 runs to 14 residues.

The chain has TRBV28 and TRBJ1-4; TRBD1 is a possible D gene (5 bases). The CDR3 length is 14 residues. Germline CDR1 reads MDHEN; CDR2 reads SYDVKM. V lost 3 bases to trimming and J lost 5 bases, with 10 bases between them. CDR3 residues: CASSFYRINEKLFF. The CDR3 DNA sequence: TGTGCCAGCAGTTTCTACAGGATCAATGAAAAACTGTTTTTT.

J is TRBJ2-2 and V is TRBV19, with TRBD1 identical over 8 bases. V dropped 3 bases and J dropped 6; count of bases not matched to a gene: 6. Germline V gene data show CDR1 as LNHDA and CDR2 as SQIVND (reference sequence). The CDR3 is 15 amino acids. The chain's CDR3 is CASSISRTGPGELFF. CDR3 sequence (DNA): TGTGCCAGTAGTATTTCACGGACAGGGCCCGGGGAGCTGTTTTTT.

This clone came up once. This chain links TRBV27 with TRBJ2-3, with 10 bases fitting TRBD2. V lost 1 base and J lost 3; bases outside the gene matches: 7. The CDR3 is 17 amino acids. The germline CDR1 and CDR2 sequences are MNHEY and SMNVEV (reference sequence). The CDR3: CASSLLASGGRTDTQYF. The CDR3 DNA follows: TGTGCCAGCAGTTTATTGGCTAGCGGGGGAAGAACAGATACGCAGTATTTT.